Listed here are 16 T cell receptor beta chains from one sample, sequenced in a study of CD8+ T cells in alopecia areata. Extraction and reverse transcription of RNA yielded cDNA as the sequencing template. Clones were sequenced by immunoSEQ multiplex PCR, and TCRdb holds only the in-frame ones, with some missing. The table lists 100,000 or so clones, just under 60% of them singletons. Treatment denoted: oral pan-JAK inhibitor, 5-10 mg twice daily. Specimen: CD8+ T cells sorted from blood, collected at approximately week 61, from a patient treated with tofacitinib. These receptors all stem from a human donor with alopecia areata.

This rearrangement joins TRBV29-1 to TRBJ1-4; D is ambiguous. Trimming removed 4 bases from V and 8 bases from J, with 11 bases in between. The CDR3 length is 12 residues. CDR1 and CDR2 (germline): SQVTM, ANQGSEA. In nucleotides, the CDR3 is TGCAGCGTTGGGAGGATCGGGGAAAAACTGTTTTTT. It codes for CSVGRIGEKLFF.

This rearrangement joins TRBV7-8 to TRBJ2-5, with D uncertain. CDR1 and CDR2 (germline): SGHVS, FQNEAQ. The CDR3 loop spans 13 amino acids. The V end was cut by 2 bases, the J end by 5 bases, with 9 bases between. In DNA, the CDR3 is TGTGCCAGCAGCTTAAACGGTCTGGAGACCCAGTACTTC. Residues: CASSLNGLETQYF.

The V gene is TRBV2, the J gene TRBJ2-1, with TRBD1 matching 10 bases. J gave up 2 bases and V 7 bases, and 14 bases lay outside the gene matches. The V gene's germline CDR1 is SNHLY and CDR2 FYNNEI. CDR3 length equals 18 residues. The CDR3 DNA reads as TGTGCCAGCACCCGGGACAGGGGCTTTCGAGCAACCTACAATGAGCAGTTCTTC. This sequence encodes CASTRDRGFRATYNEQFF.

This clone was seen only a few times. The chain uses TRBV19 and TRBJ2-2, with TRBD1 as a possible D gene (6 bases). The length of the CDR3 is 13 residues. From germline, CDR1 is LNHDA and CDR2 SQIVND (reference sequence). Trimming cost V 5 bases and J 5 bases, with 9 bases left between them. The CDR3 sequence is CASSPGQTGELFF. The CDR3 DNA sequence: TGTGCCAGTAGTCCGGGACAAACCGGGGAGCTGTTTTTT.

This clone was detected a few times. This chain joins TRBV27 and TRBJ1-2, with 9 bases that match TRBD1. The CDR3 runs to 14 residues. J lost 5 bases, V lost 6 bases, and 7 bases had no gene match. The V gene's germline CDR1 is MNHEY and CDR2 SMNVEV (reference sequence). DNA of the CDR3: TGTGCCAGCAGGCCCCCGGGACAGGGTTATGGCTACACCTTC. As protein: CASRPPGQGYGYTF.

This chain joins TRBV10-3 and TRBJ2-1; TRBD2 matches at 8 bases. The CDR3 contains 13 residues. Germline-derived CDR1 and CDR2 are ENHRY and SYGVKD. Losses at the gene ends were 5 bases for V and 6 bases for J; bases not matched to a gene: 3. The CDR3 DNA follows: TGTGCCATCAGTTTCGGGGGGGCCAATGAGCAGTTCTTC. Translating gives CAISFGGANEQFF.

The chain has TRBV10-3 and TRBJ1-6; 7 bases fit TRBD1. Germline assignment: CDR1 ENHRY and CDR2 SYGVKD. J gave up 11 bases and V 3 bases, and 10 bases lay outside the gene matches. There are 15 residues in the CDR3. This CDR3 reads CAISEGDSPSTPLHF. CDR3 bases: TGTGCCATCAGTGAAGGGGACAGTCCTAGTACACCCCTCCACTTT.

Of note for this clone: One end of the junction varies from germline; a read error may be responsible. This sequence joins TRBV10-3 and TRBJ2-2, with TRBD1 as a possible D gene (6 bases). CDR1 and CDR2 (germline): ENHRY, SYGVKD. CDR3 length: 14 residues. The CDR3 DNA is TGTGCCAGCAGTTGGACAGTGGGTACCGGGGAGCTGTTTTTT. The encoded protein is CASSWTVGTGELFF.

The J gene is TRBJ2-7, the V gene TRBV25-1; D gene uncertain. Trimming removed 5 bases from V and 3 bases from J, with 8 bases in between. The CDR3 loop spans 12 amino acids. Per germline, CDR1 MGHDK and CDR2 SYGVNS. The CDR3 is CASSPDLYEQYF. The CDR3 DNA follows: TGTGCCAGCAGTCCGGACCTCTACGAGCAGTACTTC.

The gene calls are TRBV9 and TRBJ2-2, with 9 bases aligning to TRBD2. The CDR3 is 14 residues long. Losses at the gene ends were 0 bases for V and 6 bases for J; bases not matched to a gene: 0. The germline gives CDR1 SGDLS, CDR2 YYNGEE. CDR3 protein: CASSVGLAAGELFF. CDR3 DNA sequence: TGTGCCAGCAGCGTAGGACTAGCGGCCGGGGAGCTGTTTTTT. Using reference TRBV9 and TRBJ2-2 for the parts outside the CDR3, the full variable domain is DSGVTQTPKHLITATGQRVTLRCSPRSGDLSVYWYQQSLDQGLQFLIQYYNGEERAKGNILERFSAQQFPDLHSELNLSSLELGDSALYFCASSVGLAAGELFFGEGSRLTVL.

The chain joins TRBV29-1 to TRBJ2-5; 11 nucleotides line up with TRBD2. The CDR3 length is 16 residues. The V gene's germline CDR1 is SQVTM and CDR2 ANQGSEA. J gave up 3 bases and V 3 bases, and 9 bases lay outside the gene matches. The CDR3 nucleotides read TGCAGCGTTGAGCCCCGCACTAGCGGGGGCGAAGAGACCCAGTACTTC. Its protein product is CSVEPRTSGGEETQYF.

A few counts support this clone. The rearrangement uses TRBV5-1 and TRBJ2-1, with 9 positions matching TRBD1. The germline gives CDR1 SGHRS, CDR2 YFSETQ. There are 16 residues in the CDR3. The V and J ends lost 0 bases and 8 bases, in that order; junction bases with no gene match: 9. The CDR3 reads CASSLAETGGLHEQFF. CDR3 coding DNA: TGCGCCAGCAGCTTGGCGGAGACAGGGGGTCTTCATGAGCAGTTCTTC. The complete variable domain, with remaining parts taken from reference TRBV5-1 and TRBJ2-1, reads KAGVTQTPRYLIKTRGQQVTLSCSPISGHRSVSWYQQTPGQGLQFLFEYFSETQRNKGNFPGRFSGRQFSNSRSEMNVSTLELGDSALYLCASSLAETGGLHEQFFGPGTRLTVL.

The rearrangement links TRBV7-9 to TRBJ1-6; TRBD1 matches 8 bases. Germline V lookup: CDR1 SEHNR, CDR2 FQNEAQ (reference sequence). V lost 1 base, J lost 14 bases, and 13 bases stayed unmatched. The CDR3 covers 16 residues. CDR3 loop: CASSLVPGGDYGTLHF. In DNA, the CDR3 is TGTGCCAGCAGCTTAGTGCCAGGGGGCGATTACGGAACCCTCCACTTT. Supplemented by reference TRBV7-9 and TRBJ1-6, the full variable domain reads DTGVSQNPRHKITKRGQNVTFRCDPISEHNRLYWYRQTLGQGPEFLTYFQNEAQLEKSRLLSDRFSAERPKGSFSTLEIQRTEQGDSAMYLCASSLVPGGDYGTLHFGNGTRLTVT.

The chain employs TRBV2 and TRBJ1-6; possible D gene TRBD1, 6 bases. The V gene lost 6 bases and the J gene lost 2 bases, with 8 bases spanning the gap. The CDR3 extends over 14 amino acids. Germline loops: CDR1 SNHLY, CDR2 FYNNEI. CDR3 nucleotides: TGTGCCAGCAGGGACAGCCCCTATAATTCACCCCTCCACTTT. Translation gives CASRDSPYNSPLHF.

This sequence joins TRBV4-1 and TRBJ2-1; tentatively, D is TRBD1 or TRBD2 (5 bases each). The CDR3 consists of 14 residues. Trimming removed 4 bases at V and 6 bases at J, with 13 bases between. Germline-derived CDR1 and CDR2 are MGHRA and YSYEKL. The CDR3 nucleotides are TGCGCCAGCAGCCTCGTAAAGGGGAGCAATGAGCAGTTCTTC. It codes for CASSLVKGSNEQFF.

The genes are TRBV13 and TRBJ2-1; the D is unclear. Trimming pared 5 bases from V and 8 bases from J, leaving 13 bases between. This CDR3 region has 13 residues. CDR1 PRHDT and CDR2 FYEKMQ come from the germline V gene (reference sequence). The CDR3 here is CASSAALRDEQFF. Here the CDR3 DNA reads TGTGCCAGCAGCGCTGCTTTGCGTGATGAGCAGTTCTTC.